The 22 T cell receptor beta chains below were found in one sample sequenced in a study of cytomegalovirus exposure and HLA in healthy donors. This PCR relied on a set of 60 Vbeta primers and 13 Jbeta primers. The table came from immunoSEQ multiplex PCR; TCRdb's copy has only in-frame clones and leaves some out. The sample contains about 130,000 clones, roughly three quarters of which appear only once. The sample comprised PBMCs. The receptors come from a woman aged 35 to 49 in good health and CMV-seronegative.

The J gene is TRBJ2-3, the V gene TRBV6-4; 7 nucleotides align to TRBD2. The V gene end was trimmed by 4 bases and the J gene end by 5 bases; junction bases not matched to a gene: 9. The germline CDR1 and CDR2 sequences are MRHNA and SNTAGT. The CDR3 is made up of 15 amino acids. DNA of the CDR3: TGTGCCAGCAGTGTCCTCACCGGGGGGAAAGATACGCAGTATTTT. As protein: CASSVLTGGKDTQYF.

This chain connects TRBV7-8 to TRBJ1-6; 8 bases map to TRBD1. CDR3 length: 17 amino acids. Looked up from germline, CDR1 is SGHVS and CDR2 is FQNEAQ. Trimming took 1 base from V and 4 from J; bases not matched to a gene: 6. The CDR3 loop is CASSLVQGDFYNSPLHF. The CDR3 region has the DNA TGTGCCAGCAGCTTAGTACAGGGGGATTTTTATAATTCACCCCTCCACTTT.

The chain has TRBV4-2 and TRBJ2-2; 9 nucleotides line up with TRBD1. The V and J ends lost 2 bases and 2 bases, in that order; junction bases with no gene match: 3. The CDR3 is made up of 16 amino acids. CDR1 LGHNA and CDR2 YNFKEQ come from the germline V gene. CDR3 protein: CASSQQGQGNTGELFF. CDR3 DNA sequence: TGTGCCAGCAGCCAACAGGGACAGGGTAACACCGGGGAGCTGTTTTTT.

Concerning this clone: Compared with germline, one end of the junction differs, possibly owing to a read error. The chain joins TRBV6-1 to TRBJ1-2; D not certain. In germline, CDR1 is MNHNS, CDR2 SASEGT. This CDR3 contains 14 residues. CDR3 nucleotide sequence: TGTGCCAGCAGTGATCAGACTGCTAATTATGGCTACACCTTC. Its protein product is CASSDQTANYGYTF.

This chain links TRBV25-1 with TRBJ2-5; TRBD1 aligns across 7 bases. With V trimmed by 3 bases and J by 2 bases, 6 bases remained unmatched. The CDR3 is made up of 15 amino acids. Germline CDR1 MGHDK, CDR2 SYGVNS. CDR3 coding DNA: TGTGCCAGCAGTGACCCGGACAGGATTCAAGAGACCCAGTACTTC. Translation gives CASSDPDRIQETQYF.

As regards this clone: The junction shows a germline mismatch at one end, possibly a read error. V usage is TRBV29-1 and J usage is TRBJ2-6, with D maybe TRBD1 (5 bases). This CDR3 has 12 amino acids. Germline loops: CDR1 SQVTM, CDR2 ANQGSEA. CDR3 loop: CSVGGGANGLTF. In DNA form, the CDR3 reads TGCAGCGTCGGTGGTGGGGCCAACGGCCTGACTTTC.

This chain joins TRBV6-5 and TRBJ1-6, with 9 nucleotides matching TRBD1. The CDR3 consists of 15 residues. The germline V gene encodes CDR1 MNHEY and CDR2 SVGAGI. The V and J ends lost 5 bases and 6 bases, in that order; junction bases with no gene match: 5. CDR3 DNA sequence: TGTGCCAGCAGTCTAGGGGGACAGGGTAATTCACCCCTCCACTTT. Protein product: CASSLGGQGNSPLHF.

This chain connects TRBV7-9 to TRBJ2-5; D might be TRBD2 (5 bases). The CDR3 length is 16 residues. The V gene lost 5 bases and the J gene lost 2 bases, with 18 bases spanning the gap. Germline V gives CDR1 SEHNR, CDR2 FQNEAQ (reference sequence). The CDR3 sequence is CASSEVSGFQQETQYF. As DNA, the CDR3 is TGTGCCAGCAGCGAAGTTTCGGGGTTCCAACAAGAGACCCAGTACTTC.

V is TRBV4-2 and J is TRBJ2-7; D may be TRBD2 (5 bases). In germline, CDR1 is LGHNA, CDR2 YNFKEQ. V was pared by 0 bases and J by 2 bases, with 8 bases between. The CDR3 has 14 amino acids. The CDR3 sequence: CASSQDEGPYEQYF. CDR3 DNA sequence: TGTGCCAGCAGCCAAGACGAGGGCCCCTACGAGCAGTACTTC.

V is TRBV6-1 and J is TRBJ2-5; 7 bases agree with TRBD1. Germline trimming cut 5 bases from V and 5 bases from J; bases unmatched to any gene: 8. The CDR3 totals 14 residues. Germline V gene lookup returns CDR1 MNHNS and CDR2 SASEGT. The CDR3, as DNA: TGTGCCAGCAGTCGACAGGGTTCCCTCGAGACCCAGTACTTC. Its translation: CASSRQGSLETQYF.

V and J are TRBV2 and TRBJ2-7, with 12 bases aligning to TRBD2. The ends lost 6 bases at V and 3 bases at J; junction bases unmatched: 21. The CDR3 loop spans 20 amino acids. The germline V gene has CDR1 SNHLY and CDR2 FYNNEI. The DNA for the CDR3 is TGTGCCAGCAGGCCCAGGACTAGCGGGACAGTGGCGCTACGGGGCTACGAGCAGTACTTC. Its protein product is CASRPRTSGTVALRGYEQYF.

CDR3 sequence (DNA): TGTGCCAGCAGTTTACAGGGCGGGGGTGGCTCACCCCTCCACTTT. Translated: CASSLQGGGGSPLHF. V is TRBV27 and J is TRBJ1-6; D is perhaps TRBD1 (5 bases). The germline V gene has CDR1 MNHEY and CDR2 SMNVEV (reference sequence). This CDR3 contains 15 residues. The germline V and J ends were trimmed by 2 bases and 10 bases, with 15 bases remaining between them.

The rearrangement joins TRBV13 to TRBJ1-3; maybe TRBD1 (6 bases). The V end was cut by 7 bases, the J end by 0 bases, with 10 bases between. The germline V gene has CDR1 PRHDT and CDR2 FYEKMQ (reference sequence). The CDR3 has 14 amino acids. The CDR3 region is CASTGTNSGNTIYF. CDR3 bases: TGTGCCAGCACCGGGACAAACTCTGGAAACACCATATATTTT.

This chain connects TRBV28 to TRBJ1-1; no reliable D call. Germline V gives CDR1 MDHEN, CDR2 SYDVKM. The CDR3 runs to 14 residues. V was trimmed by 2 bases and J by 10 bases, leaving 17 bases between them. CDR3 region: CASSLTETRGGAFF. The DNA for the CDR3 is TGTGCCAGCAGTTTAACTGAAACCCGAGGAGGAGCTTTCTTT.

J is TRBJ2-3 and V is TRBV6-5, with D possibly TRBD2 on 5 matching bases. V was pared by 6 bases and J by 0 bases, with 13 bases between. Germline CDR1 reads MNHEY; CDR2 reads SVGAGI. There are 15 residues in the CDR3. The CDR3 region has the DNA TGTGCCAGCAGCCGCCTGCCGGGAAGCACAGATACGCAGTATTTT. It codes for CASSRLPGSTDTQYF.

The chain couples TRBV9 to TRBJ1-2; possible D gene TRBD1, 5 bases. The CDR3 consists of 12 residues. Germline V gene data show CDR1 as SGDLS and CDR2 as YYNGEE. V shed 6 bases and J shed 3 bases, with 9 bases lying between them. The CDR3 protein is CASKGEDYGYTF. CDR3 sequence (DNA): TGTGCCAGCAAAGGGGAAGACTATGGCTACACCTTC.

The chain couples TRBV6-5 to TRBJ2-5; 9 bases fit TRBD2. This CDR3 has 15 residues. The V segment lost 2 bases and the J segment 5 bases; nucleotides outside the gene matches: 6. Germline V CDR1 and CDR2: MNHEY, SVGAGI. This CDR3 reads CASSYGRGGGETQYF. CDR3 DNA sequence: TGTGCCAGCAGTTACGGGCGGGGGGGCGGTGAGACCCAGTACTTC.

This clone was seen a single time. V usage is TRBV5-5 and J usage is TRBJ2-3, with 13 bases lining up with TRBD2. Germline loops: CDR1 SGHKS, CDR2 YYEKEE (reference sequence). V was pared by 6 bases and J by 2 bases, with 6 bases of the junction left unmatched. The CDR3 loop spans 16 amino acids. The CDR3 bases are TGTGCCAGCATCCAAGGGACTAGCGGGGCCACAGATACGCAGTATTTT. It is translated as CASIQGTSGATDTQYF.

The chain joins TRBV28 to TRBJ2-7; 7 nucleotides align to TRBD2. Germline CDR1 MDHEN, CDR2 SYDVKM. This CDR3 has 15 residues. The ends lost 4 bases at V and 1 base at J; junction bases unmatched: 7. CDR3 sequence: CASSSLAGYSYEQYF. In nucleotides, the CDR3 is TGTGCCAGCAGTTCCTTAGCGGGTTATTCCTACGAGCAGTACTTC.

The chain is built from TRBV5-1 and TRBJ2-7; 11 bases map to TRBD1. Germline V gives CDR1 SGHRS, CDR2 YFSETQ. This CDR3 has 13 amino acids. Unmatched junction bases numbered 4, after V lost 7 bases and J lost 4 bases. Here the CDR3 DNA reads TGCGCCAGCGGCCGGGACAGGGGGTACGAGCAGTACTTC. Encoded protein: CASGRDRGYEQYF. Supplemented by reference TRBV5-1 and TRBJ2-7, the full variable domain reads KAGVTQTPRYLIKTRGQQVTLSCSPISGHRSVSWYQQTPGQGLQFLFEYFSETQRNKGNFPGRFSGRQFSNSRSEMNVSTLELGDSALYLCASGRDRGYEQYFGPGTRLTVT.

The chain links TRBV30 to TRBJ2-7; the match to TRBD1 covers 7 bases. V shed 4 bases and J 3 bases; nucleotides not matched to a gene: 6. This CDR3 contains 13 residues. In germline, CDR1 is GTSNPN, CDR2 SVGIG (reference sequence). CDR3 region: CAWKVGGSYEQYF. CDR3 coding DNA: TGTGCCTGGAAGGTAGGGGGCAGCTACGAGCAGTACTTC. Full variable domain (rest looked up from reference TRBV30 and TRBJ2-7): SQTIHQWPATLVQPVGSPLSLECTVEGTSNPNLYWYRQAAGRGLQLLFYSVGIGQISSEVPQNLSASRPQDRQFILSSKKLLLSDSGFYLCAWKVGGSYEQYFGPGTRLTVT.

CDR3 nucleotides: TGTGCCAGTAGTACCGGACTGGGCTCCTACAATGAGCAGTTCTTC. This gives the protein CASSTGLGSYNEQFF. This sequence joins TRBV19 and TRBJ2-1; D possibly corresponds to TRBD2 (5 bases). Germline CDR1 reads LNHDA; CDR2 reads SQIVND (reference sequence). The CDR3 extends over 15 amino acids. Trimming removed 4 bases at V and 0 bases at J, with 10 bases between. Complete variable domain (other parts from reference TRBV19 and TRBJ2-1): DGGITQSPKYLFRKEGQNVTLSCEQNLNHDAMYWYRQDPGQGLRLIYYSQIVNDFQKGDIAEGYSVSREKKESFPLTVTSAQKNPTAFYLCASSTGLGSYNEQFFGPGTRLTVL.